This T cell receptor (beta chain) was identified during a study of T-cell reconstitution after alpha-beta-depleted transplantation in children. The study's findings and limits: There were reportedly several hundred expanded graft clones from which alpha-beta T cells came about two months after transplant. Surviving thymic progenitors and recipient T cells were the source of high TCRbeta diversity at day 60 in some patients.

Trimming pared 3 bases from V and 6 bases from J, leaving 8 bases between. The CDR3 runs to 11 residues. Germline-derived CDR1 and CDR2 are GTSNPN and SVGIG (reference sequence). Unique molecular identifiers were built into the TCRbeta library. In TCRdb, the PCR reads were re-called with MiXCR into one record per CDR3 protein. The sample holds fewer than 1 million distinct CDR3 sequences, about 16% seen once. A word on this clonotype: Its antigen is currently unknown.

This receptor was obtained from a male patient younger than 18 who had a stem cell transplant for acute lymphoblastic leukemia, so the T cells may come from the graft donor. The sample in question was PBMCs, mostly from graft donor cells, obtained 360 days after TCRalphabeta/CD19-depleted stem cell transplant. The chain combines TRBV30 with TRBJ1-1; a weak D match, TRBD1 (5 bases). Here the CDR3 DNA reads TGTGCCTGGAGCAGGGCCTCTGAAGCTTTCTTT. Encoded protein: CAWSRASEAFF.